The rows below give T cell receptor beta chains drawn from one sample of a study of blood T cell repertoires in COVID-19. Libraries were prepared by immunoSEQ multiplex PCR; TCRdb keeps only in-frame clonotypes and omits some of them. The sample consists of 250,000 or so clones, roughly nine tenths of them appearing once. The specimen sequenced was peripheral blood. Source of these receptors: a man aged 40-49 years with active or convalescent COVID-19. Each CDR3 is given with its conserved first and last residue.

v_call	j_call	cdr3_aa
TRBV3-1/TRBV3-2	TRBJ1-2	CASSQEGRGANGYTF
TRBV7-9	TRBJ1-2	CASSYGQDGYTF
TRBV5-1	TRBJ1-2	CASSLGRQGEGNYGYTF
TRBV2	TRBJ1-1	CASSVGQGASAFF
TRBV19	TRBJ1-4	CASTLRGGELFF
TRBV6-6	TRBJ2-4	CASTLGAGGGIQYF
TRBV7-9	TRBJ2-7	CASSSQLVEQYF
TRBV7-2	TRBJ1-2	CASSLVGGLGYTF
TRBV27	TRBJ1-1	CASSLSANTEAFF
TRBV2	TRBJ2-7	CASSEETSGVGDDEQYF
TRBV6-5	TRBJ2-1	CASAGSSYNEQFF
TRBV30	TRBJ2-7	CAWSWGGPVYEQYF
TRBV6-5	TRBJ2-7	CASSYRDRGYEQYF
TRBV2	TRBJ2-3	CASSDSRAADTQYF
TRBV5-1	TRBJ1-3	CASSPSTGAGNTIYF
TRBV6-6	TRBJ1-5	CASTDLGGEQPQHF
TRBV28	TRBJ2-1	CASSLVGGNYNEQFF
TRBV28	TRBJ1-5	CASSPTISKRGYNQPQHF
TRBV24-1	TRBJ2-1	CATSDSSGTSEFF
TRBV7-9	TRBJ2-7	CASDGWSGGAYEQYF
TRBV6-5	TRBJ1-5	CASSSYRERDQPQHF
TRBV24-1	TRBJ2-3	CATSDLKRGGDTQYF
TRBV19	TRBJ1-2	CASSIPTAGYGYTF
TRBV18	TRBJ1-2	CASRAAGMGSNYGYTF
TRBV29-1	TRBJ2-1	CSVEGQGNTYNEQFF
TRBV25-1	TRBJ2-5	CASCGTGLETQYF
TRBV28	TRBJ2-2	CAGGGTANTGELFF
TRBV10-3	TRBJ1-6	CAISDGQGHNSPLHF
TRBV6-5	TRBJ1-4	CASAERGGRNEKLFF
TRBV30	TRBJ2-2	CAWKPTGRGELFF
TRBV4-2	TRBJ2-1	CASSPRLAGSSYNEQFF
TRBV5-1	TRBJ1-1	CASSFGQVGWGNTEAFF
TRBV6-5	TRBJ1-5	CASTLRGGADQPQHF
TRBV19	TRBJ1-2	CATSHGVGSDGYTF
TRBV21-1	TRBJ2-7	CVAGPGVYEQYF
TRBV7-9	TRBJ1-2	CASSLGGSPNYGYTF
TRBV5-6	TRBJ1-1	CASSLWGQGTGTEAFF
TRBV24-1	TRBJ1-4	CATSDRGKEKLFF
TRBV30	TRBJ2-5	CAWSVRGRGYQETQYF
TRBV28	TRBJ1-3	CASSVAGVNRNTIYF
TRBV23-1	TRBJ1-1	CASSQSSGGNTEAFF
TRBV19	TRBJ2-1	CASRGLAGDNEQFF
TRBV5-4	TRBJ2-1	CASGWEQGAVEQFF
TRBV3-1/TRBV3-2	TRBJ2-7	CASSRTGTGGNEQYF
TRBV27	TRBJ2-1	CASSLMGTSGRLNEQFF
TRBV7-3	TRBJ2-7	CASSLMADYEQYF
TRBV11-3	TRBJ1-5	CASSINRDQPQHF
TRBV24-1	TRBJ1-1	CATTGELGAEAFF
TRBV10-3	TRBJ1-5	CAISDKGLSNQPQHF
TRBV28	TRBJ2-3	CASSFHRDPDTQYF
TRBV28	TRBJ1-1	CASSLPGTGFAEAFF